Listed here is a single TCR beta chain. No antigen is known for it. A read error may account for a junction end that differs from germline. This specimen belongs to a study of regulatory T cells in long-lasting Graves disease. About the study: Persistent Graves' disease meant over 5 years of antithyroid drugs with positive TSH receptor antibodies.

Documented time point: persistent/refractory GD, antithyroid drugs over 5 years with positive TRAb. Preparation of the TCR library used RNA extracted from PBMCs. CDR3-region Arm-PCR and iRepertoire HTBI primers produced the TCR beta libraries. Each CDR3 protein gets one entry after TCRdb re-called the multiplex PCR reads with MiXCR. This sample yields 650,000 to 850,000 distinct CDR3 sequences, of which about 30% are seen a single time; under 55% belongs to the top ten. The study, taken as a whole, reports: Accuracy might have suffered from few samples.

The specimen was peripheral blood mononuclear cells (PBMCs), collected when the disease was refractory, from a patient treated with antithyroid drugs. This sequence originates from a female donor with Graves disease.

The CDR3 bases are TGTGCCAGCGGCTTAGGGACAGGTAGGGAGCAGTACTTC. It yields the protein CASGLGTGREQYF. The J gene is TRBJ2-7, the V gene TRBV7-3, with TRBD1 matching over 8 bases. CDR1 is SGHTA, CDR2 FQGTGA, per germline. The CDR3 is 13 amino acids.